This T cell receptor beta chain was sequenced during a study of CD8 T cells in Susac syndrome. 0.5 to 1 ug RNA was reverse transcribed with random hexamers. TCRdb reprocessed the immunoSEQ multiplex PCR reads via MiXCR and lists one record per CDR3 protein. Altogether approximately 190,000 distinct CDR3 sequences are present, 91% being singletons, with the ten largest covering approximately 0.09%. Only one count was recorded for this clonotype. The sample comprised CD4+ T cells from PBMCs. This clonotype was sampled from a human donor with Susac syndrome.

DNA for the CDR3: TGTGCCAGCAGCTTTGACAGGAACACTGAAGCTTTCTTT. Amino acid sequence: CASSFDRNTEAFF. The gene calls are TRBV5-4 and TRBJ1-1; possibly TRBD1 for D (5 bases). Trimming stripped 2 bases from V and 1 base from J, with 6 bases between. The CDR3 sequence is 13 residues long. Germline V gene lookup returns CDR1 SGHNT and CDR2 YYREEE (reference sequence). The variable domain in full, with the rest retrieved from reference TRBV5-4 and TRBJ1-1, is ETGVTQSPTHLIKTRGQQVTLRCSSQSGHNTVSWYQQALGQGPQFIFQYYREEENGRGNFPPRFSGLQFPNYSSELNVNALELDDSALYLCASSFDRNTEAFFGQGTRLTVV.